Below are 21 T cell receptor beta chains sequenced from a single sample in a study of blood T cell repertoires in COVID-19. Method: immunoSEQ multiplex PCR; TCRdb's copy keeps in-frame clones and lacks some. The sample lists some 340,000 clones; approximately 90% were seen once. Sequenced sample: PBMCs or T cells enriched from blood (not recorded which). The receptors originated from a woman aged 25-40 years who had been exposed to COVID-19.

The chain uses TRBV4-1 and TRBJ1-5; D may be TRBD1 (6 bases). Germline lookup yields CDR1 MGHRA and CDR2 YSYEKL. The ends were cut back, 1 base at V and 6 bases at J, with 13 bases in the middle. This CDR3 is built from 15 residues. CDR3 loop: CASSQGWGQGQPQHF. CDR3 DNA: TGCGCCAGCAGCCAAGGCTGGGGGCAGGGTCAGCCCCAGCATTTT.

The chain uses TRBV10-2 and TRBJ2-7; the D gene is possibly TRBD1 (5 bases). Trimming stripped 2 bases from V and 10 bases from J, with 6 bases between. CDR3 length: 10 amino acids. Germline CDR1 WSHSY, CDR2 SAAADI. The CDR3 DNA sequence: TGCGCCAGCAGTGAGACAGGCCAGTACTTC. Translation gives CASSETGQYF.

The CDR3 sequence is CASSLGTGWDTQYF. CDR3 DNA: TGCGCCAGCAGCCTCGGGACAGGGTGGGATACGCAGTATTTT. V is TRBV5-1 and J is TRBJ2-3; 9 bases fit TRBD1. CDR3 length: 14 residues. Germline V lookup: CDR1 SGHRS, CDR2 YFSETQ. Unmatched junction bases numbered 6, after V lost 4 bases and J lost 6 bases.

The CDR3 loop reads CASSHHGTSGETQYF. The CDR3 bases are TGTGCCAGCAGCCATCACGGGACTAGCGGAGAGACCCAGTACTTC. The genes are TRBV5-5 and TRBJ2-5; 11 bases are a match to TRBD2. The CDR3 has 15 residues. V shed 4 bases and J 4 bases; nucleotides not matched to a gene: 6. From germline, CDR1 is SGHKS and CDR2 YYEKEE (reference sequence).

The J gene is TRBJ1-6, the V gene TRBV18; 7 positions agree with TRBD1. Germline V gene lookup returns CDR1 KGHSH and CDR2 LQKENI. The CDR3 is 17 amino acids. Trimming at V came to 6 bases and at J to 0 bases, leaving 8 bases not matched to a gene. CDR3 nucleotides: TGTGCCAGCTCCGGGACAGTGCCCAGCTCCTATAATTCACCCCTCCACTTT. Residues: CASSGTVPSSYNSPLHF. Based on the CDR3 plus reference TRBV18 and TRBJ1-6, the full variable domain is NAGVMQNPRHLVRRRGQEARLRCSPMKGHSHVYWYRQLPEEGLKFMVYLQKENIIDESGMPKERFSAEFPKEGPSILRIQQVVRGDSAAYFCASSGTVPSSYNSPLHFGNGTRLTVT.

The genes are TRBV6-2 or TRBV6-3 and TRBJ2-7, with 7 positions matching TRBD2. V dropped 6 bases and J dropped 0; count of bases not matched to a gene: 17. Per germline, CDR1 MNHEY and CDR2 SVGEGT. CDR3 length: 18 residues. The CDR3 region has the DNA TGTGCCAGCAGCCCCCCGCTCATCCGGGGGGATAGCTCCTACGAGCAGTACTTC. Translated, it gives CASSPPLIRGDSSYEQYF.

The chain uses TRBV5-1 and TRBJ2-5; D perhaps matches TRBD1 (5 bases). Trimming cost V 4 bases and J 5 bases, with 15 bases left between them. Germline V gene data show CDR1 as SGHRS and CDR2 as YFSETQ. The CDR3 consists of 14 residues. The CDR3 reads CASSDQGYVETQYF. For the CDR3, the DNA is TGCGCCAGCAGCGACCAGGGATATGTCGAGACCCAGTACTTC. The entire variable domain, with the rest obtained from reference TRBV5-1 and TRBJ2-5, is as follows: KAGVTQTPRYLIKTRGQQVTLSCSPISGHRSVSWYQQTPGQGLQFLFEYFSETQRNKGNFPGRFSGRQFSNSRSEMNVSTLELGDSALYLCASSDQGYVETQYFGPGTRLLVL.

This clone was recorded a few times. The chain is built from TRBV9 and TRBJ1-3, with TRBD1 as a possible D gene (6 bases). V was clipped by 0 bases and J by 7 bases, with 14 bases between them. CDR3 size: 15 residues. Germline V gives CDR1 SGDLS, CDR2 YYNGEE. The DNA for the CDR3 is TGTGCCAGCAGCGTAGGGACAGACTCGCGGAACACCATATATTTT. This encodes CASSVGTDSRNTIYF.

The chain joins TRBV6-5 to TRBJ2-7; D gene ambiguous. The CDR3 has 16 residues. Germline V lookup: CDR1 MNHEY, CDR2 SVGAGI. Trimming took off 0 bases at V and 3 bases at J, with 15 bases between the two ends. CDR3 in DNA: TGTGCCAGCAGTTACTCGTATAACTTGCGGAGCTACGAGCAGTACTTC. It encodes CASSYSYNLRSYEQYF.

The rearrangement joins TRBV3-1 (or the pseudogene TRBV3-2) to TRBJ1-2; D not certain. Germline V gene lookup returns CDR1 LGHDT and CDR2 YNNKEL (reference sequence). This CDR3 region has 13 residues. The V gene lost 3 bases and the J gene lost 6 bases, with 11 bases spanning the gap. The CDR3 loop is CASSHGEWNGYTF. The CDR3 DNA sequence: TGTGCCAGCAGCCACGGGGAGTGGAATGGCTACACCTTC.

The chain links TRBV9 to TRBJ1-3, with a possible D match to TRBD1 (5 bases). Germline CDR1 SGDLS, CDR2 YYNGEE. The germline V and J ends were trimmed by 1 base and 2 bases, with 10 bases remaining between them. The CDR3 length is 15 residues. As DNA, the CDR3 is TGTGCCAGCAGCGTAACGGGGGACCCTGGAAACACCATATATTTT. Translation gives CASSVTGDPGNTIYF.

Concerning this clone itself: A read error may produce the germline difference seen at one junction end. This chain uses TRBV5-1 with TRBJ2-7; TRBD2 matches 8 bases. This CDR3 contains 15 residues. From germline, CDR1 is SGHRS and CDR2 YFSETQ. The CDR3 loop reads CASSYTSGRSSEQYF. In nucleotides, the CDR3 is TGCGCCAGCAGCTACACTAGCGGTAGATCCTCCGAGCAGTACTTC.

This clone has just one count. The chain has TRBV7-2 and TRBJ1-2; D gene uncertain. This CDR3 contains 12 residues. The V gene lost 1 base and the J gene lost 8 bases, with 8 bases spanning the gap. Germline values: CDR1 SGHTA, CDR2 FQGNSA. CDR3 region: CASSLGVRGYTF. CDR3 sequence (DNA): TGTGCCAGCAGCTTAGGAGTGCGGGGCTACACCTTC.

This chain uses TRBV10-1 with TRBJ1-1, with a tentative D call TRBD1 (6 bases). The CDR3 runs 13 residues. Germline V gene data show CDR1 as WNHNN and CDR2 as SYGVQD (reference sequence). Trimming removed 7 bases at V and 6 bases at J, with 15 bases between. The DNA of the CDR3 is TGCGCCAGCATGGCTCGCCCAGGGGCTGAAGCTTTCTTT. The encoded protein is CASMARPGAEAFF.

V is TRBV7-2 and J is TRBJ1-6, with D possibly being TRBD1 (6 bases). The V gene's germline CDR1 is SGHTA and CDR2 FQGNSA. There are 16 residues in the CDR3. V lost 5 bases and J 3 bases, leaving 14 bases between the germline ends. The CDR3 is CASSLEGQRYNSPLHF. CDR3 nucleotide sequence: TGTGCCAGCAGCCTAGAGGGACAACGCTATAATTCACCCCTCCACTTT. The full variable domain, its missing parts supplied by reference TRBV7-2 and TRBJ1-6, is GAGVSQSPSNKVTEKGKDVELRCDPISGHTALYWYRQSLGQGLEFLIYFQGNSAPDKSGLPSDRFSAERTGGSVSTLTIQRTQQEDSAVYLCASSLEGQRYNSPLHFGNGTRLTVT.

The CDR3 region has the DNA TGTGCCAGCGGAGGAACAGTCCGCAATCAGCCCCAGCATTTT. Amino acids: CASGGTVRNQPQHF. The rearrangement links TRBV6-5 to TRBJ1-5; D not resolved. In germline, CDR1 is MNHEY, CDR2 SVGAGI. Between the trimmed V and J ends, which lost 8 bases and 2 bases, there was a span of 13 bases. The length of the CDR3 is 14 residues.

V and J are TRBV2 and TRBJ2-5, with D possibly being TRBD1 (5 bases). Germline CDR1 is SNHLY and CDR2 is FYNNEI. V dropped 0 bases and J dropped 8 bases, with 13 bases sitting between them. The CDR3 has 14 amino acids. CDR3 residues: CASSEAQTAETQYF. CDR3 in DNA: TGTGCCAGCAGTGAAGCGCAGACAGCCGAAACCCAGTACTTC.

The chain couples TRBV5-1 to TRBJ2-3; TRBD2 matches 8 bases. The CDR3 is 17 amino acids. Per germline, CDR1 SGHRS and CDR2 YFSETQ. The V and J ends lost 2 bases and 9 bases, in that order; junction bases with no gene match: 17. The CDR3 reads CASSFPGERGSTGTQYF. CDR3 nucleotide sequence: TGCGCCAGCAGCTTCCCGGGAGAGCGGGGGTCCACGGGGACGCAGTATTTT. Drawing the rest from reference TRBV5-1 and TRBJ2-3, the complete variable domain is KAGVTQTPRYLIKTRGQQVTLSCSPISGHRSVSWYQQTPGQGLQFLFEYFSETQRNKGNFPGRFSGRQFSNSRSEMNVSTLELGDSALYLCASSFPGERGSTGTQYFGPGTRLTVL.

V is TRBV5-1 and J is TRBJ2-5, with D perhaps matching TRBD1 (5 bases). The V and J ends lost 0 bases and 2 bases respectively, with 8 bases between them. CDR1 is SGHRS and CDR2 is YFSETQ in the germline V gene. CDR3 length equals 14 residues. The DNA for the CDR3 is TGCGCCAGCAGCTTGGGGGGCAGTCAAGAGACCCAGTACTTC. Its protein is CASSLGGSQETQYF.

The rearrangement uses TRBV5-1 and TRBJ2-3, with D maybe TRBD2 (7 bases). V was trimmed by 4 bases and J by 4 bases, leaving 13 bases between them. CDR1 is SGHRS and CDR2 is YFSETQ in the germline V gene. The CDR3 is 14 amino acids. In DNA form, the CDR3 reads TGCGCCAGCAGCCGAACGGGGGGCCCAGATACGCAGTATTTT. As protein: CASSRTGGPDTQYF.

The chain uses TRBV4-2 and TRBJ1-5; a possible D gene is TRBD1 (5 bases). This CDR3 has 15 residues. The germline V gene has CDR1 LGHNA and CDR2 YNFKEQ. Trimming removed 1 base from V and 6 bases from J, with 13 bases in between. CDR3 in DNA: TGTGCCAGCAGCCAAGTAGGGGAGGGACCTCAGCCCCAGCATTTT. Protein sequence: CASSQVGEGPQPQHF.